This T cell receptor beta chain was recorded in a study of glioma-infiltrating T cells. The CDR3 sequence is 17 residues long. CDR1 and CDR2 (germline): SGHVS, FNYEAQ. Broader study findings: Very few CDR3 sequences were shared between tissue and blood.

Concerning this clonotype: Its antigen is as yet unknown. The junction shows a germline mismatch at one end, possibly a read error.

Amplification of TCR alpha and beta CDR3 regions from RNA used iRepertoire nested multiplex PCR. TCRdb redid the calling of the multiplex PCR reads with MiXCR, one entry per CDR3 protein. The sample comprises approximately 90,000 distinct CDR3 sequences, about 25% of which are singletons, and about 6.6% rests with the top ten. The gene calls are TRBV7-6 and TRBJ2-7; 14 bases are a match to TRBD2. The sequence derives from a human donor with low-grade glioma or glioblastoma, undergoing nonglioma brain surgery, or in good health (not recorded which). The sequencing sample was made of glioma tissue, nonneoplastic brain tissue, or PBMCs (not recorded which). CDR3 bases: TGTGCCAGCAGCTTAGCAGGGACTAGCGGGGGAGCCTACGAGCAGAACTTC. Translation gives CASSLAGTSGGAYEQNF.